This T cell receptor beta chain was observed in a study of OX40 agonist ivuxolimab in advanced cancers. For the study at large: The dose-escalation group included hepatocellular carcinoma, melanoma, renal cell carcinoma and head and neck cancer. Among those treated, three patients had partial responses, one with hepatocellular carcinoma and two with cutaneous melanoma. Study findings and constraints: Some nonresponders also had low normalized T-cell clonal expansion. In the 0.1-3.0 mg/kg groups, partial responders showed among the lowest expansion.

This clone was seen a single time. Its antigen remains unidentified. Other DNA sequences in the same sample also yield this CDR3. The CDR3 extends over 11 amino acids. The germline CDR1 and CDR2 sequences are DFQATT and SNEGSKA (reference sequence). V dropped 1 base and J dropped 1 base, with 1 base sitting between them. The data were produced by immunoSEQ multiplex PCR, yet TCRdb's version contains in-frame clones alone and is incomplete. The sample contains some 80,000 clones, roughly 92% of which appear only once. The sample consisted of CD4+ or CD8+ T cells sorted from blood, taken in a trial of the OX40 agonist ivuxolimab. The chain employs TRBV20-1 and TRBJ2-5; D not certain. The receptor comes from an adult with an advanced solid tumor such as melanoma, head and neck, liver or kidney cancer. DNA of the CDR3: TGCAGTGCTAGAGTCCAAGAGACCCAGTACTTC. Amino acid sequence: CSARVQETQYF.